These 26 T cell receptor beta chains were sequenced from one sample in a study of identical twins. TCRdb passed the 5' RACE reads through MiXCR, listing each CDR3 protein once. Here the sample spans about 530,000 distinct CDR3 sequences, over 12% being singletons. These sequences were also reported in another study, on yellow fever vaccine responses in identical twins.

Sequenced: CD4+ T cells sorted from blood. The origin of the receptors is a woman younger than 30 in good health.

In DNA form, the CDR3 reads TGTGCCAGCAGTCCCGGGGTGGTGGGTTCACCCCTCCACTTT. Its protein is CASSPGVVGSPLHF. V is TRBV12-3 or TRBV12-4 and J is TRBJ1-6, with unresolved D. Deletions cut 5 bases from V and 9 bases from J, with 14 bases between. The CDR3 extends over 14 amino acids.

The rearrangement joins TRBV11-2 to TRBJ2-2; possibly TRBD2 for D (5 bases). Germline lookup yields CDR1 SGHAT and CDR2 FQNNGV. There are 14 residues in the CDR3. The germline V and J ends were trimmed by 5 bases and 6 bases, with 13 bases remaining between them. CDR3 amino acids: CASSRGSRAGELFF. The CDR3 bases are TGTGCCAGCAGCCGGGGTTCGAGGGCCGGGGAGCTGTTTTTT.

The CDR3 nucleotides read TGCGCCAGCAGCCTACCGTCGACTACGTCCGAGAGGAATGAGCAGTTCTTC. Translation gives CASSLPSTTSERNEQFF. The genes are TRBV5-1 and TRBJ2-1; maybe TRBD2 (5 bases). CDR3 size: 17 residues. Between the trimmed V and J ends, which lost 4 bases and 7 bases, there was a span of 24 bases. Germline CDR1 reads SGHRS; CDR2 reads YFSETQ.

This clonotype showed up many times. In nucleotides, the CDR3 is TGTGCCAGCAGCTCACTAGCGGGGTCCTACAATGAGCAGTTCTTC. Translated: CASSSLAGSYNEQFF. The chain carries TRBV7-3 and TRBJ2-1, with 10 bases lining up with TRBD2. Trimming cost V 4 bases and J 1 base; bases outside gene matches: 1. Germline CDR1 is SGHTA and CDR2 is FQGTGA. The CDR3 extends over 15 amino acids.

This clonotype was observed a few times. The chain combines TRBV20-1 with TRBJ2-5; a possible D gene is TRBD2 (6 bases). The CDR3 is 13 residues long. Per the germline V gene, CDR1 is DFQATT and CDR2 is SNEGSKA (reference sequence). Trimming removed 3 bases from V and 5 bases from J, with 13 bases in between. CDR3 protein: CSASMEGWETQYF. CDR3 coding DNA: TGCAGTGCTAGTATGGAGGGTTGGGAGACCCAGTACTTC.

This rearrangement joins TRBV9 to TRBJ2-2; D is undetermined. This CDR3 region has 14 residues. Germline V gives CDR1 SGDLS, CDR2 YYNGEE. V was clipped by 0 bases and J by 6 bases, with 9 bases between them. CDR3 loop: CASSVGHLAGELFF. CDR3 bases: TGTGCCAGCAGCGTAGGGCATCTAGCCGGGGAGCTGTTTTTT. Full variable domain (missing parts from reference TRBV9 and TRBJ2-2): DSGVTQTPKHLITATGQRVTLRCSPRSGDLSVYWYQQSLDQGLQFLIQYYNGEERAKGNILERFSAQQFPDLHSELNLSSLELGDSALYFCASSVGHLAGELFFGEGSRLTVL.

This clonotype has a handful of counts. The chain couples TRBV19 to TRBJ2-2, with 7 bases lining up with TRBD2. There are 15 residues in the CDR3. Germline CDR1 LNHDA, CDR2 SQIVND (reference sequence). Trimming cost V 3 bases and J 3 bases; bases outside gene matches: 4. CDR3: CASSIGLADTGELFF. The CDR3 DNA is TGTGCCAGTAGTATCGGCCTAGCGGACACCGGGGAGCTGTTTTTT.

CDR3 region: CAFSPLAGGANTGELFF. CDR3 in DNA: TGTGCCTTCAGTCCTCTAGCGGGGGGCGCGAACACCGGGGAGCTGTTTTTT. V is TRBV2 and J is TRBJ2-2, with 11 bases aligning to TRBD2. Germline CDR1 and CDR2: SNHLY and FYNNEI. The J segment lost 0 bases and the V segment lost 11 bases, leaving 11 bases of the junction unmatched. The CDR3 has 17 amino acids.

This clonotype was seen a handful of times. The chain has TRBV9 and TRBJ2-3; 10 nucleotides agree with TRBD2. The CDR3 contains 17 residues. The junction had 12 bases not matched to a gene; V was cut back by 3 bases and J by 5 bases. Germline values: CDR1 SGDLS, CDR2 YYNGEE. The DNA for the CDR3 is TGTGCCAGCAGCGCCACTCTAAGCGGGGGGGCCGGAGATACGCAGTATTTT. This encodes CASSATLSGGAGDTQYF.

This clonotype has just a few counts. J is TRBJ2-2 and V is TRBV28; 7 positions match TRBD1. CDR3 length: 15 residues. V trimming: 5 bases; J trimming: 4 bases; junction bases outside the gene matches: 7. Germline CDR1 is MDHEN and CDR2 is SYDVKM. CDR3 in amino acids: CASSRPTGRTGELFF. In DNA form, the CDR3 reads TGTGCCAGCAGTAGACCGACAGGGCGCACCGGGGAGCTGTTTTTT.

This clonotype was picked up a small number of times. The chain carries TRBV5-1 and TRBJ2-5; D is ambiguous. Germline-derived CDR1 and CDR2 are SGHRS and YFSETQ. V lost 5 bases to trimming and J lost 3 bases, with 14 bases between them. CDR3 length: 14 residues. The CDR3 DNA sequence: TGCGCCAGCAGGGTCGGCCTGAGCGAAGAGACCCAGTACTTC. Encoded protein: CASRVGLSEETQYF.

In its sample, this clonotype was seen a few times. This sequence joins TRBV18 and TRBJ2-7, with D uncertain. Germline lookup yields CDR1 KGHSH and CDR2 LQKENI. The CDR3 runs 13 residues. V was cut by 2 bases and J by 1 base, with 6 bases left in between. CDR3 loop: CASSPGGSYEQYV. CDR3 sequence (DNA): TGTGCCAGCTCACCAGGTGGTTCCTACGAGCAGTACGTC.

This rearrangement joins TRBV7-2 to TRBJ2-5; tentatively, D is TRBD1 (5 bases). Trimming removed 1 base at V and 3 bases at J, with 9 bases between. The CDR3 spans 14 residues. CDR1 and CDR2 from the germline V gene are SGHTA and FQGNSA. CDR3 bases: TGTGCCAGCAGCTTAGGGACAAGAAAAGAGACCCAGTACTTC. Translating it yields CASSLGTRKETQYF.

CDR3 protein: CAIRPGLAGEGYETQYF. The CDR3 region has the DNA TGTGCCATCAGACCGGGACTAGCGGGAGAGGGGTATGAGACCCAGTACTTC. This chain links TRBV10-3 with TRBJ2-5; 14 bases are a match to TRBD2. Germline CDR1 ENHRY, CDR2 SYGVKD. Trimming cost V 6 bases and J 5 bases; bases outside gene matches: 11. There are 17 residues in the CDR3.

The chain uses TRBV11-1 and TRBJ2-3; D uncertain. This CDR3 region has 14 residues. Per germline, CDR1 SGHAT and CDR2 FQDESV (reference sequence). Trimming took off 5 bases at V and 5 bases at J, with 14 bases between the two ends. CDR3 region: CASSPGWARDTQYF. The DNA of the CDR3 is TGTGCCAGCAGCCCTGGATGGGCTAGAGATACGCAGTATTTT.

V and J are TRBV20-1 and TRBJ2-7; 11 nucleotides agree with TRBD2. From germline, CDR1 is DFQATT and CDR2 SNEGSKA (reference sequence). With 5 bases clipped from V and 5 bases from J, the junction kept 5 bases outside the gene matches. CDR3 length equals 13 residues. CDR3 DNA sequence: TGCAGTGCTGAACTAGCGGGAGTTCACGAGCAGTACTTC. Translated: CSAELAGVHEQYF.

The V and J genes are TRBV20-1 and TRBJ1-2; D gene uncertain. CDR3 size: 14 residues. Trimming removed 0 bases at V and 4 bases at J, with 12 bases between. From germline, CDR1 is DFQATT and CDR2 SNEGSKA (reference sequence). Written as DNA, the CDR3 is TGCAGTGCTAGAGATCGAACGGGGATCTATGGCTACACCTTC. It codes for CSARDRTGIYGYTF.

This clonotype was observed a few times. The chain couples TRBV2 to TRBJ1-1; no clear D gene. This CDR3 contains 15 residues. V was cut by 5 bases and J by 9 bases, with 22 bases left in between. The germline gives CDR1 SNHLY, CDR2 FYNNEI. Here the CDR3 reads CASSLEMNLEAQAFF. CDR3 DNA sequence: TGTGCCAGCAGTCTCGAGATGAACCTTGAAGCCCAAGCTTTCTTT.

Many counts were recorded for this clonotype. The gene calls are TRBV12-3 or TRBV12-4 and TRBJ2-5; no firm D call. The ends were cut back, 2 bases at V and 1 base at J, with 8 bases in the middle. The CDR3 covers 14 residues. The CDR3 spells CASSLRSSQETQYF. The CDR3 region has the DNA TGTGCCAGCAGTTTAAGGTCCTCCCAAGAGACCCAGTACTTC.

This clonotype was found a few times. The rearrangement uses TRBV27 and TRBJ2-7; D gene unclear. Trimming stripped 3 bases from V and 6 bases from J, with 15 bases between. Germline V CDR1 and CDR2: MNHEY, SMNVEV (reference sequence). CDR3 length: 14 amino acids. The CDR3 coding sequence is TGTGCCAGCAGTTTCAACGGAATGACTGGCGAGCAGTACTTC. Translated: CASSFNGMTGEQYF.

The chain links TRBV7-8 to TRBJ2-6; D is ambiguous. Germline CDR1 and CDR2: SGHVS and FQNEAQ. Trimming removed 1 base at V and 1 base at J, with 8 bases between. The CDR3 spans 16 residues. The DNA for the CDR3 is TGTGCCAGCAGCTTAGTCCGGGTTTCTGGGGCCAACGTCCTGACTTTC. Translating it yields CASSLVRVSGANVLTF.

This clonotype was seen many times. The rearrangement uses TRBV29-1 and TRBJ2-2, with TRBD2 as a possible D gene (6 bases). This CDR3 contains 15 residues. Germline CDR1 is SQVTM and CDR2 is ANQGSEA. The V gene lost 2 bases and the J gene lost 5 bases, with 15 bases spanning the gap. The CDR3 DNA reads TGCAGCGTTGAATGGGCCGGGGGAAGGACCGGGGAGCTGTTTTTT. This sequence encodes CSVEWAGGRTGELFF.

This chain joins TRBV7-3 and TRBJ2-3; 14 positions match TRBD2. The CDR3 has 18 amino acids. Germline CDR1 is SGHTA and CDR2 is FQGTGA. Unmatched junction bases numbered 7, after V lost 4 bases and J lost 1 base. The CDR3 DNA sequence: TGTGCCAGCAGCTCGGGGACTAGCGGGAGTGTTGGCACAGATACGCAGTATTTT. Its protein is CASSSGTSGSVGTDTQYF.

Written as DNA, the CDR3 is TGTGCCAGCAGTGAATATATAGCCAAAAACATTCAGTACTTC. Translated: CASSEYIAKNIQYF. The chain links TRBV6-1 to TRBJ2-4; D is unclear. V gave up 2 bases and J gave up 0 bases, with 5 bases separating them. Germline V CDR1 and CDR2: MNHNS, SASEGT. The CDR3 is 14 amino acids.

This chain uses TRBV12-3 or TRBV12-4 with TRBJ2-5, with D tentatively TRBD2 (6 bases). This CDR3 comprises 18 residues. The germline V and J ends were trimmed by 4 bases and 4 bases, with 25 bases remaining between them. The CDR3 protein is CASSSDYLGGDVSETQYF. CDR3 sequence (DNA): TGTGCCAGCAGTTCGGACTATTTGGGCGGGGACGTGTCAGAGACCCAGTACTTC.

The chain uses TRBV19 and TRBJ1-6; D is uncertain. The germline gives CDR1 LNHDA, CDR2 SQIVND (reference sequence). This CDR3 region has 14 residues. V lost 3 bases and J 4 bases, leaving 7 bases between the germline ends. The chain's CDR3 is CASSIASYNSPLHF. Here the CDR3 DNA reads TGTGCCAGTAGTATTGCAAGTTATAATTCACCCCTCCACTTT.